The sample holds many counts of the clone carrying this T cell receptor (beta chain). What it binds is unknown. The data were obtained in a study of CD8+CD57+ T cells in acquired aplastic anemia. Study context: An average of about 3.2 ug of DNA was obtained from sorted CD4+ and CD8+ cells. On average, healthy donors gave some 11 million reads for CD4+ cells. General study points: Both patients and controls carried the same twenty-nine CD8+ CDR3 sequences.

Genomic DNA acted as the template from which TCR beta VDJ combination and CDR3 sequence profiling were carried out. TCRdb passed the reads through MiXCR, listing each CDR3 protein once. The sample includes 400,000 to 500,000 distinct CDR3 sequences, roughly 68% of them seen just once. Germline assignment: CDR1 DFQATT and CDR2 SNEGSKA (reference sequence). The CDR3 runs to 15 residues. Trimming pared 0 bases from V and 1 base from J, leaving 12 bases between. This receptor was identified in a human donor in good health, serving as a control. Sequencing was done on a sample of sorted CD4+, CD8+, or CD8+CD57+ T cells (not recorded which) from PBMCs. This chain links TRBV20-1 with TRBJ1-1; no reliable D call. This chain's CDR3 is CSARDLGGTNTEAFF. Written as DNA, the CDR3 is TGCAGTGCTAGAGATTTGGGCGGAACGAACACTGAAGCTTTCTTT.